This T cell receptor beta chain is from a study of blood T cell repertoires in COVID-19. Study overall: Nucleic acid was either cDNA or gDNA, and it came from T cells, B-cell-depleted T cells, or PBMCs.

The V and J ends lost 6 bases and 0 bases, in that order; junction bases with no gene match: 8. This CDR3 region has 16 residues. From germline, CDR1 is MNHNY and CDR2 SVGAGI (reference sequence). Produced via immunoSEQ multiplex PCR; TCRdb's table is partial and in-frame only. The sample holds roughly 70,000 clones; over 85% are singletons and the top ten take roughly 1.5%. The material sequenced was peripheral blood. This clonotype was sampled from a man aged 55 to 69 with acute or convalescent COVID-19. The chain combines TRBV6-6 with TRBJ1-5; 7 bases align to TRBD1. In DNA, the CDR3 is TGTGCCAGCAGATCCCCAGACAGGGATAGCAATCAGCCCCAGCATTTT. It codes for CASRSPDRDSNQPQHF.